This TCR beta chain was sequenced during a study of blood T cells in healthy people across ages. The CDR3 consists of 13 residues. Trimming cost V 6 bases and J 2 bases, with 10 bases left between them. Germline V gene data show CDR1 as MNHEY and CDR2 as SMNVEV (reference sequence). A second roughly 6 to 11 cycle PCR used barcoded and J-beta primers. TCRdb recomputed calls from the 5' RACE reads with MiXCR, one row per CDR3 protein. The data contain hundreds of thousands of distinct CDR3 sequences, under 65% of them singletons. The chain uses TRBV27 and TRBJ1-2, with TRBD1 as a possible D gene (5 bases). Sequencing used blood. The receptor was isolated from a woman older than 75 in good health. CDR3 DNA sequence: TGTGCCAGCAGAAAAACAGGAAACTATGGCTACACCTTC. It translates to CASRKTGNYGYTF.